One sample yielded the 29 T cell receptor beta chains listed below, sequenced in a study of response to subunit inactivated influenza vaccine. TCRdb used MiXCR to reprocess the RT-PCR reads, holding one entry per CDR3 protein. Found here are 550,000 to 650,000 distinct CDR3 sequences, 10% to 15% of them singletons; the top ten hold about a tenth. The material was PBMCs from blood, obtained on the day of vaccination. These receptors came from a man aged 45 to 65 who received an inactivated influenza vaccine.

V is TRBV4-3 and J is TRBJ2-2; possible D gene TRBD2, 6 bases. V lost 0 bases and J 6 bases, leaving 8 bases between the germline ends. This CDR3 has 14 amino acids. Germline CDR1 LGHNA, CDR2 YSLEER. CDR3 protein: CASSQEWRAGELFF. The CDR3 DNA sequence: TGCGCCAGCAGCCAAGAGTGGAGGGCCGGGGAGCTGTTTTTT.

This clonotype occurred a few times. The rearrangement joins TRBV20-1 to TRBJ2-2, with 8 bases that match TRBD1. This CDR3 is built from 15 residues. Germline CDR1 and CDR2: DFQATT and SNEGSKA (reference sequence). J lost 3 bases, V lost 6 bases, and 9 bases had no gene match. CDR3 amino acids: CSARRTGRDTGELFF. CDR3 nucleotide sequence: TGCAGTGCCCGACGGACAGGGAGAGACACCGGGGAGCTGTTTTTT.

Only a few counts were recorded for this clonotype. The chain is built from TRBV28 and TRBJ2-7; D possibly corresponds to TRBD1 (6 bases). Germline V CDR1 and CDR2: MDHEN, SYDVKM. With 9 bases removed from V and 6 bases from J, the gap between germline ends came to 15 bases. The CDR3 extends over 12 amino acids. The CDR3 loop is CASWQGRGEQYF. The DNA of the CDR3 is TGTGCCAGTTGGCAGGGGAGAGGCGAGCAGTACTTC.

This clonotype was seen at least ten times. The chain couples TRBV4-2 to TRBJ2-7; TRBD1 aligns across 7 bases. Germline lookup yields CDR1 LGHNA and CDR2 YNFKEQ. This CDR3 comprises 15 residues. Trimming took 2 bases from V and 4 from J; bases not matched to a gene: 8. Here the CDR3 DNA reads TGTGCCAGCAGCCAACATACCCGGGACAGATACGAGCAGTACTTC. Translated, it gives CASSQHTRDRYEQYF.

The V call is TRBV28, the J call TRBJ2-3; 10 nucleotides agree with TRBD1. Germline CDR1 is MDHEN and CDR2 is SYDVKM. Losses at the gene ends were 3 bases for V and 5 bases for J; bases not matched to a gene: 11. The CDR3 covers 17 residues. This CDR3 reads CASSFPPGQGIEDTQYF. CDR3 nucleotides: TGTGCCAGCAGTTTCCCGCCGGGACAGGGGATAGAAGATACGCAGTATTTT.

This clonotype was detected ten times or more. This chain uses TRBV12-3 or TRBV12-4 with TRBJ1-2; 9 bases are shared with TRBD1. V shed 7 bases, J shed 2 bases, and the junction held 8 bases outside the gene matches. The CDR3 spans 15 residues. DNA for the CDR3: TGTGCCAGCAAACCTACCGGGACAGGGAACTATGGCTACACCTTC. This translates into CASKPTGTGNYGYTF.

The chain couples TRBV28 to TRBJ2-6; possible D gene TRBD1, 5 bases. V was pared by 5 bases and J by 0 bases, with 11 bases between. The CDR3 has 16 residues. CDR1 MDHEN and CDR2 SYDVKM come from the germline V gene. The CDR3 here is CASSPNRFSGANVLTF. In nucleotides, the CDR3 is TGTGCCAGCAGTCCGAACAGGTTCTCTGGGGCCAACGTCCTGACTTTC.

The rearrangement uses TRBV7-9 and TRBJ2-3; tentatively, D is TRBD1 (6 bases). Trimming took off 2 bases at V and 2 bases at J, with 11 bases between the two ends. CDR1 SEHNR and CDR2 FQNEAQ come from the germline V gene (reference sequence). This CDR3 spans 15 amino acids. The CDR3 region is CASSLFGTTTDTQYF. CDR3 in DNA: TGTGCCAGCAGCTTATTCGGGACAACCACAGATACGCAGTATTTT.

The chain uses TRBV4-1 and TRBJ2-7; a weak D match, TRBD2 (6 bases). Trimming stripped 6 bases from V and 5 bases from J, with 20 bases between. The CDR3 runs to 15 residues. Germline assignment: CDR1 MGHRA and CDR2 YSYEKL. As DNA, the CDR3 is TGCGCCAGCAGAAGATCAGGGACTGGGACGGACGAGCAGTACTTC. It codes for CASRRSGTGTDEQYF.

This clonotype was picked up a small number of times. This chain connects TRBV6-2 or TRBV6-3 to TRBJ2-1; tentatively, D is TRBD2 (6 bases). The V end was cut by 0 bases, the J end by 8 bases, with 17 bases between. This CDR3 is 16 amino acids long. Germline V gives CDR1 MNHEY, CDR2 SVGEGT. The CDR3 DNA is TGTGCCAGCAGTTACTCGCCGGGACTGGTGACCGATGAGCAGTTCTTC. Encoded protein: CASSYSPGLVTDEQFF.

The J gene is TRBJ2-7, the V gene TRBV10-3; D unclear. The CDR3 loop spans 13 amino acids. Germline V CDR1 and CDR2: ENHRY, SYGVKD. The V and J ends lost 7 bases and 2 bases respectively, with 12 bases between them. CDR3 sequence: CAIMRTDPYEQYF. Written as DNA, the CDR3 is TGTGCCATCATGAGGACGGATCCCTACGAGCAGTACTTC.

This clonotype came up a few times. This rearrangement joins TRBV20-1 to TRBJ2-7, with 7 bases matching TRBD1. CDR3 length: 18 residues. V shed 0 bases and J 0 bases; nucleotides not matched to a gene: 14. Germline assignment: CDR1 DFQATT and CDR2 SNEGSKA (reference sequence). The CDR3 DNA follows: TGCAGTGCTAGAGACCCCGCCGGGACAGTCTTCCCCTCCTACGAGCAGTACTTC. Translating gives CSARDPAGTVFPSYEQYF.

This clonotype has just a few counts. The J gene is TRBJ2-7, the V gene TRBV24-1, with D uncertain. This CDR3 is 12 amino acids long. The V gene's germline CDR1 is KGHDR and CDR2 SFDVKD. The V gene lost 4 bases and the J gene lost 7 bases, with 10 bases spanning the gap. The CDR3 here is CATSDSTGEQYF. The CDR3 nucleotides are TGTGCCACCAGTGACTCGACTGGAGAGCAGTACTTC.

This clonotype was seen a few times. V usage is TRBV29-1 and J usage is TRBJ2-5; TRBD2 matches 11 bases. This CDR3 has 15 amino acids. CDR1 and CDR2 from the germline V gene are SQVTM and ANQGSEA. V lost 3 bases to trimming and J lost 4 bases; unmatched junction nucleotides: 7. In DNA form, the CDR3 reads TGCAGCGTTGAGAAACTAGCGGGGGTCGGAGAGACCCAGTACTTC. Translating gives CSVEKLAGVGETQYF.

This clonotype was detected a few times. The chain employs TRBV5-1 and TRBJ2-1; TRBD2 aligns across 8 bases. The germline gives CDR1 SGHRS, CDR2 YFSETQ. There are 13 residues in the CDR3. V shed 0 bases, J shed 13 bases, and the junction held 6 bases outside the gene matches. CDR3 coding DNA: TGCGCCAGCAGCTTGGACACTAGCGGCAGCCAGTTCTTC. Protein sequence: CASSLDTSGSQFF. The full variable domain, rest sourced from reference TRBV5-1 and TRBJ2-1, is KAGVTQTPRYLIKTRGQQVTLSCSPISGHRSVSWYQQTPGQGLQFLFEYFSETQRNKGNFPGRFSGRQFSNSRSEMNVSTLELGDSALYLCASSLDTSGSQFFGPGTRLTVL.

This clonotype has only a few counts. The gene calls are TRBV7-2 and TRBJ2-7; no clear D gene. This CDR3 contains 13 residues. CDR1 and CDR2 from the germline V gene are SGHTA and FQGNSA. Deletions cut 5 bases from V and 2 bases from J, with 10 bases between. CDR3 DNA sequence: TGTGCCAGCAGCACCCACAAGCCCTACGAGCAGTACTTC. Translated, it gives CASSTHKPYEQYF. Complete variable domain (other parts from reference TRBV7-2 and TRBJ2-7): GAGVSQSPSNKVTEKGKDVELRCDPISGHTALYWYRQSLGQGLEFLIYFQGNSAPDKSGLPSDRFSAERTGGSVSTLTIQRTQQEDSAVYLCASSTHKPYEQYFGPGTRLTVT.

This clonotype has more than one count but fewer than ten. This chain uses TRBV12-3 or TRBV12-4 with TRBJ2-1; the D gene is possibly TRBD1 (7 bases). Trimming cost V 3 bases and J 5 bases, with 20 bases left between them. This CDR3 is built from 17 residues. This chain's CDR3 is CASSFIKSGQGDNEQFF. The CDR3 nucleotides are TGTGCCAGCAGTTTCATTAAGAGCGGGCAGGGGGACAATGAGCAGTTCTTC.

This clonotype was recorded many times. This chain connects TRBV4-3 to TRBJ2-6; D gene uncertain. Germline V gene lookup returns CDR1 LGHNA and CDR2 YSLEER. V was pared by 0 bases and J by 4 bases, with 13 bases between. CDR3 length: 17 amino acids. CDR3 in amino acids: CASSQDLRVSGANVLTF. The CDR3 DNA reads TGCGCCAGCAGCCAAGATCTACGGGTGTCAGGGGCCAACGTCCTGACTTTC.

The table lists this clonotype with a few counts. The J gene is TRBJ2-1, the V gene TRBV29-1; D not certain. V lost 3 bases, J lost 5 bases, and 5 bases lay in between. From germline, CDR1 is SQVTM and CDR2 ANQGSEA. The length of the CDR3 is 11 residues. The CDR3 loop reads CSVDGNNEQFF. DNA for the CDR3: TGCAGCGTTGATGGTAACAATGAGCAGTTCTTC.

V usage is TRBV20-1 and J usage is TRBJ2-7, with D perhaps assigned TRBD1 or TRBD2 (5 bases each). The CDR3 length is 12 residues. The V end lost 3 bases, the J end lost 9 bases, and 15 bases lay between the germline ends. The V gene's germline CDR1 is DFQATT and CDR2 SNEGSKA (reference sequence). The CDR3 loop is CSARGRDGLQYF. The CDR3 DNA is TGCAGTGCTAGGGGCAGGGACGGCTTGCAGTACTTC.

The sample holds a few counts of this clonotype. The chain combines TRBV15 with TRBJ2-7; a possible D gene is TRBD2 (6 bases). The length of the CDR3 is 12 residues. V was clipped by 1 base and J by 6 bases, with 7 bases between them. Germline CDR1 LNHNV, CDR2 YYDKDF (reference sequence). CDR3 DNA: TGTGCCACCAGCAGAGGGGACTCCGAGCAGTACTTC. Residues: CATSRGDSEQYF.

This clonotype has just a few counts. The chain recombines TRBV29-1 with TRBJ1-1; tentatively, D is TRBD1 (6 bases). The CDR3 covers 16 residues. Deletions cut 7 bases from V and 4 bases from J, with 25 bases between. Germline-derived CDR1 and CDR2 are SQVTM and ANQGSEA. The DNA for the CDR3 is TGCAGCGCCGTAATTATTGGGGGGCTGGGTGCCACTGAAGCTTTCTTT. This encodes CSAVIIGGLGATEAFF.

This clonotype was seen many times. The DNA of the CDR3 is TGTGCCAGCAGACGGGCCGGGACAGGGTCCTACGAGCAGTACTTC. Its protein product is CASRRAGTGSYEQYF. V gene TRBV7-2 combines with J gene TRBJ2-7, with 9 bases lining up with TRBD1. Per the germline V gene, CDR1 is SGHTA and CDR2 is FQGNSA. The CDR3 runs 15 residues. V dropped 6 bases and J dropped 1; count of bases not matched to a gene: 7.

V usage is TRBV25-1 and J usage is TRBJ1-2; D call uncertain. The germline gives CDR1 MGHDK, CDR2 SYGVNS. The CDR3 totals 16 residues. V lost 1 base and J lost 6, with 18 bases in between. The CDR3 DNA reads TGTGCCAGCAGTGAATTGGTTCGCTCTTTAAAGAATGGCTACACCTTC. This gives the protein CASSELVRSLKNGYTF.

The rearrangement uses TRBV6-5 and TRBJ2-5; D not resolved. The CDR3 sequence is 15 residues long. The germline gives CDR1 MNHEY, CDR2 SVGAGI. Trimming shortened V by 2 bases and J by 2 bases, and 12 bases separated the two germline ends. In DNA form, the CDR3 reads TGTGCCAGCAGTTACGTCAGTGGACGGCAAGAGACCCAGTACTTC. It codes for CASSYVSGRQETQYF.

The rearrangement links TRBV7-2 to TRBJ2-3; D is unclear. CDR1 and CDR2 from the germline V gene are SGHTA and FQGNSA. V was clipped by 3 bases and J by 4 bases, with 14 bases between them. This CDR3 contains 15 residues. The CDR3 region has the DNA TGTGCCAGCAGCTTGATAGTCTCTGAGGCAGATACGCAGTATTTT. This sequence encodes CASSLIVSEADTQYF.

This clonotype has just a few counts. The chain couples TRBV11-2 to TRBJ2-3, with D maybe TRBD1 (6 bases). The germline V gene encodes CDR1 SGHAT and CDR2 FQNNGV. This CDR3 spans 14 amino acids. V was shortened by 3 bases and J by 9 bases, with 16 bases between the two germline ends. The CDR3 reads CASSLPGVVRTQYF. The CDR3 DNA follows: TGTGCCAGCAGCTTGCCAGGGGTTGTACGGACGCAGTATTTT.

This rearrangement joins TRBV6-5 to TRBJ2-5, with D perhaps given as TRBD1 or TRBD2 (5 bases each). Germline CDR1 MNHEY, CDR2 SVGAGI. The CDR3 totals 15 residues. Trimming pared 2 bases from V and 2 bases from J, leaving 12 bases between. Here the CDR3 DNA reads TGTGCCAGCAGTTACAAAGGGACGCCACAAGAGACCCAGTACTTC. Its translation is CASSYKGTPQETQYF.

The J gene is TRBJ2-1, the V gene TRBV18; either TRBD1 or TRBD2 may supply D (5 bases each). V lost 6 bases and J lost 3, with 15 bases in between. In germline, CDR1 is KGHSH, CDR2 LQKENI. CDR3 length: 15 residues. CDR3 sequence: CASSPGAQYYNEQFF. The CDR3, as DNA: TGTGCCAGCTCGCCCGGGGCCCAATACTACAATGAGCAGTTCTTC.